This TCR beta chain was profiled in a study of T cell repertoires in cytomegalovirus infection (dated by TCRdb to the late 2010s). Describing the broader study: The HLA type of each donor mattered for the analysis, because public TCR beta signatures pointed to carriage of CMV infection along with the matching HLA type.

What the work shows at the level of the full study, not this receptor alone: In both this cohort and an independent approximately 400-donor cohort, the cumulative frequency of public TCR beta family members distinguished carriers of CMV infection plus the relevant HLA type. The ex vivo response was dominated by HLA-C-restricted CMV-specific TCR beta clonotypes, which also provided the single most frequent clonotype in two of eight donors.

For CDR1 and CDR2, the germline V gene (reference sequence) lists LNHDA and SQIVND. From cysteine to phenylalanine, the CDR3 is 13 amino acids long. Only the CDR3 region is kept as DNA, spanning 39 bases read in frame from base 1. V was cut back by 1 base and J by 3 bases, leaving a gap of 7 bases between them. Data came from an Illumina HiSeq 1500. The public sequencing data were trimmed at Q25 with fastp and processed into clonotypes with MiXCR by TCRdb, which kept only in-frame beta chains. Rows with one shared CDR3 protein collapse into an entry with the most common genes and DNA. This sample gives around 330,000 distinct CDR3 sequences in total; 17% of them show up just once. About 12% of the sample comes from the top ten. Notes on this clonotype: What this receptor recognizes is not known. Base qualities are missing; no much larger clone stands one base away.

Material: PBMCs. The rearranged segments are TRBV19 and TRBJ2-7, with TRBD1 tentatively as D gene (5 bases match). This clonotype originated in a human donor in good health (CMV status not recorded). Some clones in this sample may be carry-over from other donors' samples. The sequence in DNA is TGTGCCAGTAGTATAGCAGGGAACTACGAGCAGTACTTC. Its translation reads: CASSIAGNYEQYF.